These T cell receptor beta chains were read from a single sample in a study of Tregs in tolerant kidney transplant recipients. Produced via immunoSEQ multiplex PCR; TCRdb's table is partial and in-frame only. The data show over 60,000 clones, 98% seen once. The sample in question was CD4+ T cells from blood, obtained before the transplant. These receptors all stem from a human donor who received a combined kidney and bone marrow transplant. The CDR3 runs from the conserved cysteine through the conserved F or W. A D gene is named only where the DNA matches it firmly. Where a row states a size, it is once, few, many or the class of an expanded clone; other rows omit it.

d_call | j_call | v_call | clone_size | cdr3_nt | cdr3_aa
- | TRBJ1-2 | TRBV7-8 | - | TGTGCCAGCAGCTTAGTCGACTATGGCTACACCTTC | CASSLVDYGYTF
TRBD1 | TRBJ2-5 | TRBV2 | once | TGTGCCAGCTCCGGGACAGGGAAAGAGACCCAGTACTTC | CASSGTGKETQYF
- | TRBJ1-2 | TRBV19 | - | TGTGCCAGTAGTCTGCGGGGAGTTGGCTACACCTTC | CASSLRGVGYTF
- | TRBJ2-1 | TRBV7-2 | - | TGTGCCAGCAGCGCCGGGACACTTAATGAGCAGTTCTTC | CASSAGTLNEQFF
TRBD2 | TRBJ2-7 | TRBV19 | - | TGTGCCAGTAGTATAGGCGCTAGCGGCTCCTACGAGCAGTACTTC | CASSIGASGSYEQYF
- | TRBJ1-3 | TRBV13 | once | TGTGCCAGCAGCTCTTCCCCCGGTCGTGCCGGAAACACCATATATTTT | CASSSSPGRAGNTIYF
TRBD2 | TRBJ2-7 | TRBV30 | - | TGTGCCTGGAGTGGTCTAGCGGGGGTATACGAGCAGTACTTC | CAWSGLAGVYEQYF
- | TRBJ2-7 | TRBV19 | - | TGTGCCAGCCCTACGCCGTGGGACAAAGCCTACGAGCAGTACTTC | CASPTPWDKAYEQYF
- | TRBJ2-2 | TRBV6-4 | - | TGTGCCAGCAGTGTCTACAGGGACGACGGGGAGCTGTTTTTT | CASSVYRDDGELFF
TRBD2 | TRBJ2-7 | TRBV15 | - | TGTGCCACCAGCAGAGACAGCGGGGGGTACTCCTACGAGCAGTACTTC | CATSRDSGGYSYEQYF
- | TRBJ1-1 | TRBV5-1 | - | TGCGCCAGCATCGAGGGCCCGATGAACACTGAAGCTTTCTTT | CASIEGPMNTEAFF
- | TRBJ1-2 | TRBV6-4 | once | TGTGCCAGCAGTCCCCGTTCCGGGAACTATGGCTACACCTTC | CASSPRSGNYGYTF
TRBD2 | TRBJ2-2 | TRBV6-5 | once | TGTGCCAGCAGCCGGACTAGCGGCGACACCGGGGAGCTGTTTTTT | CASSRTSGDTGELFF
TRBD1 | TRBJ2-2 | TRBV19 | - | TGTGCCAGTAGTATTAGGACAGGGAACACCGGGGAGCTGTTTTTT | CASSIRTGNTGELFF
TRBD1 | TRBJ2-7 | TRBV2 | - | TGTGCCAGCAGTCAAAACCCCGGGACAGGTAACTACGAGCAGTACTTC | CASSQNPGTGNYEQYF
TRBD1 | TRBJ1-6 | TRBV15 | - | TGTGCCGCAGCAGGGACAGTCAATTCACCCCTCCACTTT | CAAAGTVNSPLHF
- | TRBJ2-1 | TRBV18 | - | TGTGCCAGCTCACCAATGGGCCATGAGCAGTTCTTC | CASSPMGHEQFF
- | TRBJ1-5 | TRBV15 | - | TGTGCCACCAGCAGAGATCGGAAAGGCGGCCAGCCCCAGCATTTT | CATSRDRKGGQPQHF
TRBD1 | TRBJ1-3 | TRBV30 | - | TGTGCCACGATCGGGACAGCCTCTGGAAACACCATATATTTT | CATIGTASGNTIYF
TRBD2 | TRBJ2-3 | TRBV5-5 | - | TGTGCCAGCAGCCCCGGGAGGGCAGGGACAGATACGCAGTATTTT | CASSPGRAGTDTQYF
TRBD1 | TRBJ1-1 | TRBV6-6 | - | TGTGCCAGCAGTTACGGGACAGGGGCACTGAACACTGAAGCTTTCTTT | CASSYGTGALNTEAFF
TRBD2 | TRBJ2-6 | TRBV19 | - | TGTGCCAGTAGTATCCAGCGGGAAGGGACTGGGGCCAACGTCCTGACTTTC | CASSIQREGTGANVLTF
TRBD1 | TRBJ1-1 | TRBV7-2 | - | TGTGCCAGCAGCCTCGGACAGGGGGCTTATGCTGAAGCTTTCTTT | CASSLGQGAYAEAFF
- | TRBJ2-3 | TRBV11-3 | - | TGTGCCAGCAGAAGGACTAGCACAGATACGCAGTATTTT | CASRRTSTDTQYF
TRBD1 | TRBJ1-2 | TRBV20-1 | - | TGCAGTGCTAGAGGGACAGGGAACTACACCTTC | CSARGTGNYTF
- | TRBJ2-7 | TRBV5-1 | once | TGCGCCAGCAGCTTGGTGGCGGGGAGGAGCTCCTACGAGCAGTACTTC | CASSLVAGRSSYEQYF
- | TRBJ2-7 | TRBV6-6 | - | TGTGCCAGCAGTACAAAGACCTACGAGCAGTACTTC | CASSTKTYEQYF
TRBD1 | TRBJ2-1 | TRBV2 | - | TGTGCCAGCACAGGGGACAGGGTACGTAATGAGCAGTTCTTC | CASTGDRVRNEQFF
TRBD1 | TRBJ1-5 | TRBV18 | - | TGTGCCAGCTCAGAACAGGGGTTCGATCAGCCCCAGCATTTT | CASSEQGFDQPQHF
TRBD2 | TRBJ2-3 | TRBV7-3 | once | TGTGCCAGCAGCCCGCCGGGGGGTAGCACAGATACGCAGTATTTT | CASSPPGGSTDTQYF
- | TRBJ2-5 | TRBV7-9 | - | TGTGCCAGCACCTACCAAGAGACCCAGTACTTC | CASTYQETQYF
- | TRBJ1-1 | TRBV6-5 | - | TGTGCCAGCAGTTACTCCACCTATACAGGGAGAACTTTCTTT | CASSYSTYTGRTFF
- | TRBJ1-1 | TRBV4-3 | once | TGCGCCAGCAGTTCAGGGATTTGGGGCACTGAAGCTTTCTTT | CASSSGIWGTEAFF
- | TRBJ1-2 | TRBV18 | - | TGTGCCAGCTCACCTTCAGGGGAGTATGGCTACACCTTC | CASSPSGEYGYTF
TRBD1 | TRBJ2-2 | TRBV15 | - | TGTGCCACCAGCAAGGTGCCGGGACAGGGATACACCGGGGAGCTGTTTTTT | CATSKVPGQGYTGELFF
- | TRBJ2-7 | TRBV7-9 | - | TGTGCCAGCAGCTTAGAGGGACACCCCTACGAGCAGTACTTC | CASSLEGHPYEQYF
- | TRBJ2-4 | TRBV11-1 | once | TGTGCCAGCAGCCCCCAGGGGGGAGTGGGAAACATTCAGTACTTC | CASSPQGGVGNIQYF
TRBD1 | TRBJ2-5 | TRBV28 | - | TGTGCCAGCAGCTCTGACAGGGGCCGAGAGACCCAGTACTTC | CASSSDRGRETQYF
TRBD2 | TRBJ2-7 | TRBV7-3 | once | TGTGCCAGCAGCCCCCAAGGCGGGGGGTCCTACGAGCAGTACTTC | CASSPQGGGSYEQYF
TRBD1 | TRBJ1-6 | TRBV7-2 | few | TGTGCCAGCAGCCCCCAGACAGGGTTGGGCAATTCACCCCTCCACTTT | CASSPQTGLGNSPLHF
TRBD1 | TRBJ2-3 | TRBV5-1 | - | TGCGCCAGCAGCTTACAGGGGGTCGGCACAGATACGCAGTATTTT | CASSLQGVGTDTQYF